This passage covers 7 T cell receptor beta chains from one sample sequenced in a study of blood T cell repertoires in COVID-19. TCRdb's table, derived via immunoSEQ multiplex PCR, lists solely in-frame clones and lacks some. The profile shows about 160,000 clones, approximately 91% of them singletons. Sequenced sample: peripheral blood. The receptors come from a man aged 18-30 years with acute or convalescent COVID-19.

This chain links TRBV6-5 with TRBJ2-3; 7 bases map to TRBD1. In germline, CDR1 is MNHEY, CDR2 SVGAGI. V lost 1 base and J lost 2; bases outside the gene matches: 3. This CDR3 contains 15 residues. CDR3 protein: CASSYLGQPTDTQYF. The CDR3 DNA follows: TGTGCCAGCAGTTACTTGGGACAGCCCACAGATACGCAGTATTTT.

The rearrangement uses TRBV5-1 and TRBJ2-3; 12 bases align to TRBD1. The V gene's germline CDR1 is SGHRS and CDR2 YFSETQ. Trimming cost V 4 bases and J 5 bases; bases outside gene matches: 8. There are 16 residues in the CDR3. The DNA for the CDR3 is TGCGCCAGCAGCCGCACGGGACAGGGGGCAGGAGATACGCAGTATTTT. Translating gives CASSRTGQGAGDTQYF.

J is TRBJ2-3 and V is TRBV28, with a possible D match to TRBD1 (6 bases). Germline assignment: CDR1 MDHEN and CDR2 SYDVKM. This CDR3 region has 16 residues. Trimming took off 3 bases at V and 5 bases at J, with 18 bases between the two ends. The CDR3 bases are TGTGCCAGCAGTTTCCGAGGGGGTTCAAAAGGAGATACGCAGTATTTT. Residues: CASSFRGGSKGDTQYF.

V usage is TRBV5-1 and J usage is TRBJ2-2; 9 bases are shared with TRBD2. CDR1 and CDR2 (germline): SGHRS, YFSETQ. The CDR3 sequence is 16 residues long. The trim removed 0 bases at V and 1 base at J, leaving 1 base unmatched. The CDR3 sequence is CASSLDSGGNTGELFF. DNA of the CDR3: TGCGCCAGCAGCTTGGATAGCGGGGGGAACACCGGGGAGCTGTTTTTT.

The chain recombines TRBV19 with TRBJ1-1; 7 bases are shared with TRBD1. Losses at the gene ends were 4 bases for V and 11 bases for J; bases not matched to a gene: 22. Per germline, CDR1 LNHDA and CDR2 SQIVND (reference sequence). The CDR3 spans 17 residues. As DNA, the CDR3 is TGTGCCAGTAGTACCAGTATGTTGAGACAGGGAAGGTCTGGGGCTTTCTTT. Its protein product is CASSTSMLRQGRSGAFF. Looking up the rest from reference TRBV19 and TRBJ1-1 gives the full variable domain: DGGITQSPKYLFRKEGQNVTLSCEQNLNHDAMYWYRQDPGQGLRLIYYSQIVNDFQKGDIAEGYSVSREKKESFPLTVTSAQKNPTAFYLCASSTSMLRQGRSGAFFGQGTRLTVV.

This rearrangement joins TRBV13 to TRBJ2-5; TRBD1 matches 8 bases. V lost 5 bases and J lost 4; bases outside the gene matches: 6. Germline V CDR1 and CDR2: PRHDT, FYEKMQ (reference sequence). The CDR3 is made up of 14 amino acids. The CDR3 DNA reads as TGTGCCAGCAGCCTAACCGGACAGGGAGAGACCCAGTACTTC. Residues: CASSLTGQGETQYF.

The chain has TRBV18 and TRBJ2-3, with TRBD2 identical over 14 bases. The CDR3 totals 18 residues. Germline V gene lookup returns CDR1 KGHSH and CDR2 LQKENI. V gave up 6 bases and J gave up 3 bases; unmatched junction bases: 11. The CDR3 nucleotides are TGTGCCAGCTCCCACGGACTAGCGGGAGGAGGGGGAACAGATACGCAGTATTTT. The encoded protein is CASSHGLAGGGGTDTQYF.